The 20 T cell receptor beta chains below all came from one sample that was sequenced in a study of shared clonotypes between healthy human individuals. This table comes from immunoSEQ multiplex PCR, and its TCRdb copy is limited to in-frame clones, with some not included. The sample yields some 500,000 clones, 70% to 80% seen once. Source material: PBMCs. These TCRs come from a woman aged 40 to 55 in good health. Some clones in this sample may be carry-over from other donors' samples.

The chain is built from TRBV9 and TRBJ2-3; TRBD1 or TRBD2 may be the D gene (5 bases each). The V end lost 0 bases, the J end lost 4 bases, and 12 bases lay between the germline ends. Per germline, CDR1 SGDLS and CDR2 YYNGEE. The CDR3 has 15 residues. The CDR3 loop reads CASSVGGVSSDTQYF. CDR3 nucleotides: TGTGCCAGCAGCGTAGGAGGGGTTTCCTCAGATACGCAGTATTTT. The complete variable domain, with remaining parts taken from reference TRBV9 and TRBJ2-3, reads DSGVTQTPKHLITATGQRVTLRCSPRSGDLSVYWYQQSLDQGLQFLIQYYNGEERAKGNILERFSAQQFPDLHSELNLSSLELGDSALYFCASSVGGVSSDTQYFGPGTRLTVL.

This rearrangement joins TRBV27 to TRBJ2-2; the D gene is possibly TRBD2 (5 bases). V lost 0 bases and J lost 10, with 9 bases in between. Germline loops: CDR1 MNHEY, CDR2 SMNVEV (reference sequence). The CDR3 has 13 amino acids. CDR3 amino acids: CASSLSGLAELFF. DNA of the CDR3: TGTGCCAGCAGTTTATCTGGCCTAGCGGAGCTGTTTTTT.

The CDR3 DNA sequence: TGTGCCAGCAGCTTAAGGGGAACTAATGAAAAACTGTTTTTT. It is translated as CASSLRGTNEKLFF. V is TRBV11-2 and J is TRBJ1-4, with D possibly being TRBD1 (5 bases). There are 14 residues in the CDR3. V was shortened by 2 bases and J by 1 base, with 5 bases between the two germline ends. The germline gives CDR1 SGHAT, CDR2 FQNNGV.

As DNA, the CDR3 is TGTGCCAGCAGTTCATCGCGGGGGTCGGGGCAGCCCCAGCATTTT. Its protein product is CASSSSRGSGQPQHF. This chain joins TRBV2 and TRBJ1-5, with D tentatively TRBD1 (5 bases). CDR1 is SNHLY and CDR2 is FYNNEI in the germline V gene. CDR3 length equals 15 residues. Trimming took off 5 bases at V and 7 bases at J, with 18 bases between the two ends.

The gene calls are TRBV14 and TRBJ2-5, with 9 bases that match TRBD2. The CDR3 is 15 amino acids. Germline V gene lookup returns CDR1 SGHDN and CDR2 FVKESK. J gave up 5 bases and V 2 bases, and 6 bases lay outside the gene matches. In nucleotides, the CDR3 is TGTGCCAGCAGCCAAATAGCGGGAGTATCGGAGACCCAGTACTTC. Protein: CASSQIAGVSETQYF.

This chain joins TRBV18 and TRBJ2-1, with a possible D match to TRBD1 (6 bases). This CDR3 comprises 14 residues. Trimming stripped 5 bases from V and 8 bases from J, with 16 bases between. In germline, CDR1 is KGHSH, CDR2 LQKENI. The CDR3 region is CASSSRQASHEQFF. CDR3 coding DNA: TGTGCCAGCTCATCCAGACAGGCCAGCCATGAGCAGTTCTTC.

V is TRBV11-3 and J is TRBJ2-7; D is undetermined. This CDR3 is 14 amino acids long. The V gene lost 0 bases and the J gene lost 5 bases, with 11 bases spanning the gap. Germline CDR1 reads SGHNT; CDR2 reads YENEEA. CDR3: CASSLDGYLDEQYF. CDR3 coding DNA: TGTGCCAGCAGCTTAGACGGGTATCTTGACGAGCAGTACTTC.

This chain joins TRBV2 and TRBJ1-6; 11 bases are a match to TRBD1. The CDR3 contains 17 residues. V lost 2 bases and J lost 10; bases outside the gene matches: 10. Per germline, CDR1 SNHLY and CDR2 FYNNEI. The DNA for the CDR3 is TGTGCCAGCAGTGAATTGGGACAGGGGGTCCTATTATCACCCCTCCACTTT. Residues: CASSELGQGVLLSPLHF.

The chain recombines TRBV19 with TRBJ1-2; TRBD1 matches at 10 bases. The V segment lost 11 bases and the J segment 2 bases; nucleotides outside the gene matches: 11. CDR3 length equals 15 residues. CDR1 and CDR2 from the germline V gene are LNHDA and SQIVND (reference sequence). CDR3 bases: TGTGCCGCCGGACAGGACAGGGGGAAGAACTATGGCTACACCTTC. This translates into CAAGQDRGKNYGYTF. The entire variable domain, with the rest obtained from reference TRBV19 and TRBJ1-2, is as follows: DGGITQSPKYLFRKEGQNVTLSCEQNLNHDAMYWYRQDPGQGLRLIYYSQIVNDFQKGDIAEGYSVSREKKESFPLTVTSAQKNPTAFYLCAAGQDRGKNYGYTFGSGTRLTVV.

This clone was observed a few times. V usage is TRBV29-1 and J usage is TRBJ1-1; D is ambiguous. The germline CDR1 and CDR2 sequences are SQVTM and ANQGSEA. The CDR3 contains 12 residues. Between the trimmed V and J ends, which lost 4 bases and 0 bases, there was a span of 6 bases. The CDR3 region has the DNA TGCAGCGTTGGACGGTTGAACACTGAAGCTTTCTTT. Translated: CSVGRLNTEAFF.

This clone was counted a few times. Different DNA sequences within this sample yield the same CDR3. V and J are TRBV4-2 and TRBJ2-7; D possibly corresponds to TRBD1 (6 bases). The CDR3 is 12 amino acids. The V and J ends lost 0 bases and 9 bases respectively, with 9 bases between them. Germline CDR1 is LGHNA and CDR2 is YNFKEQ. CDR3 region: CASSQDTGRQYF. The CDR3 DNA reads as TGTGCCAGCAGCCAAGATACAGGGCGGCAGTACTTC.

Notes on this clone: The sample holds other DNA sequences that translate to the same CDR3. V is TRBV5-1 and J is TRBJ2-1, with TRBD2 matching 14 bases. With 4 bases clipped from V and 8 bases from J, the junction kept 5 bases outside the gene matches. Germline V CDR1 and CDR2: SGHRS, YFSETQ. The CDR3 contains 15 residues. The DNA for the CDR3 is TGCGCCAGCAGCCTGGGACTAGCGGGAGTAGATGAGCAGTTCTTC. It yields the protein CASSLGLAGVDEQFF.

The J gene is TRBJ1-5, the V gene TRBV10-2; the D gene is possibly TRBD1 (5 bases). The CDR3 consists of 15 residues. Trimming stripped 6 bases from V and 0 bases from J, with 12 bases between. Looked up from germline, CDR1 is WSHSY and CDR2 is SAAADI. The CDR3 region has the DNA TGCGCCAGCAGGAGAGAGGGGCATAGCAATCAGCCCCAGCATTTT. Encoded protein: CASRREGHSNQPQHF.

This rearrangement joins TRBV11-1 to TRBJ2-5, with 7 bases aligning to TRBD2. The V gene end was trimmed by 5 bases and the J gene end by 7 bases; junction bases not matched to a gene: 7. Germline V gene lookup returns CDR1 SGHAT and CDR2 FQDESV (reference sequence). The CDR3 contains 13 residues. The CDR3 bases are TGTGCCAGCAGCCCGACCAGGGAGGGGACCCAGTACTTC. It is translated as CASSPTREGTQYF.

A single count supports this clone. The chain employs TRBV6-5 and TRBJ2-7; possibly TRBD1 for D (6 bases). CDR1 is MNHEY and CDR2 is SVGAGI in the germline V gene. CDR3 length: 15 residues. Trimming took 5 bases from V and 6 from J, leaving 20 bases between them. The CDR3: CASSPTTGVLTEQYF. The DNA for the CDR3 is TGTGCCAGCAGTCCCACGACAGGAGTGCTCACCGAGCAGTACTTC.

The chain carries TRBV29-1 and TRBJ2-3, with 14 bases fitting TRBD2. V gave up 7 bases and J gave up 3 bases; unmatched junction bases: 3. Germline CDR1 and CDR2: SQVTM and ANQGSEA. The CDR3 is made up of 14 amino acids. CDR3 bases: TGCAGCGGACTAGCGGGAGGGCCTACAGATACGCAGTATTTT. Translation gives CSGLAGGPTDTQYF.

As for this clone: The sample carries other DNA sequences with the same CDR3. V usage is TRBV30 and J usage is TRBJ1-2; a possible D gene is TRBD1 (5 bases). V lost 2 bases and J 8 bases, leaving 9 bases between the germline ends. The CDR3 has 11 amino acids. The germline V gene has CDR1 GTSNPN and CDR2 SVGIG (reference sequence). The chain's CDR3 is CAWSQGSGYTF. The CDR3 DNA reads TGTGCCTGGAGTCAGGGATCAGGCTACACCTTC.

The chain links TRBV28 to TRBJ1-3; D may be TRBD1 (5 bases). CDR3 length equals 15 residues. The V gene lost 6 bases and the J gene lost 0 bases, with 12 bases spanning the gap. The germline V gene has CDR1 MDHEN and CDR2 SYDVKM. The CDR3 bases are TGTGCCAGCAGAACAGGTGATTTCTCTGGAAACACCATATATTTT. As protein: CASRTGDFSGNTIYF.

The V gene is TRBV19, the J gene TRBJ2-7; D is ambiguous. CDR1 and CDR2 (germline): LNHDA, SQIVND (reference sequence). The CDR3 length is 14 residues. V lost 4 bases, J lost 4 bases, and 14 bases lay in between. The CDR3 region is CASSTPGRSYEQYF. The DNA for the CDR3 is TGTGCCAGTAGTACCCCAGGAAGGAGTTACGAGCAGTACTTC.

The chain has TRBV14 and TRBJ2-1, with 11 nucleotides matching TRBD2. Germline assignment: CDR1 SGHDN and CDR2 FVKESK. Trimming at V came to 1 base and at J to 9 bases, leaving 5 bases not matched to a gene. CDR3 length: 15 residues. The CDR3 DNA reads TGTGCCAGCAGCCAAGGACTAGCGGGGATCTTTGAGCAGTTCTTC. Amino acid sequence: CASSQGLAGIFEQFF.